The 5 T cell receptor beta chains below all came from one sample that was sequenced in a study of blood T cell repertoires in COVID-19. TCRdb keeps only in-frame clones here, not all; method: immunoSEQ multiplex PCR. The repertoire holds approximately 72,000 clones, roughly 90% seen once, with 25% to 35% in the top ten. Sequences were obtained from peripheral blood. These receptors were collected from a man between 45 and 60 years old with acute or convalescent COVID-19.

In its sample, this clone was seen once. The chain carries TRBV7-7 and TRBJ2-1; 8 bases fit TRBD1. The CDR3 is made up of 13 amino acids. The V gene end was trimmed by 5 bases and the J gene end by 8 bases; junction bases not matched to a gene: 5. Germline V gene data show CDR1 as SSHAT and CDR2 as FNYEAQ (reference sequence). The CDR3 loop reads CASSLGQGYEQFF. In nucleotides, the CDR3 is TGTGCCAGCAGCCTTGGACAGGGCTATGAGCAGTTCTTC. Full variable domain (outside the CDR3, taken from reference TRBV7-7 and TRBJ2-1): GAGVSQSPRYKVTKRGQDVTLRCDPISSHATLYWYQQALGQGPEFLTYFNYEAQPDKSGLPSDRFSAERPEGSISTLTIQRTEQRDSAMYRCASSLGQGYEQFFGPGTRLTVL.

A remark on this clone: Germline and junction disagree at one end, which may indicate a read error. The V and J genes are TRBV6-6 and TRBJ1-5; tentatively, D is TRBD1 (6 bases). CDR1 is MNHNY, CDR2 SVGAGI, per germline (reference sequence). CDR3 size: 13 residues. CDR3: CASSGTPNQPQHF. The DNA for the CDR3 is TGCGCCAGCAGTGGGACACCCAATCAGCCCCAGCATTTT.

V and J are TRBV19 and TRBJ1-6, with 7 bases fitting TRBD1. The germline gives CDR1 LNHDA, CDR2 SQIVND (reference sequence). The CDR3 consists of 15 residues. The V gene end was trimmed by 5 bases and the J gene end by 7 bases; junction bases not matched to a gene: 8. The CDR3 bases are TGTGCCAGTAGTGACAGGGTCTCTAACAATTCACCCCTCCACTTT. Residues: CASSDRVSNNSPLHF.

V usage is TRBV7-2 and J usage is TRBJ1-6; 11 bases match TRBD1. This CDR3 is built from 16 residues. Germline V CDR1 and CDR2: SGHTA, FQGNSA. V shed 3 bases and J 7 bases; nucleotides not matched to a gene: 5. The CDR3 protein is CASSFPDRGLNSPLHF. DNA for the CDR3: TGTGCCAGCAGCTTCCCGGACAGGGGGCTAAATTCACCCCTCCACTTT.

This clone was detected a few times. This chain links TRBV5-4 with TRBJ2-7, with TRBD1 matching over 8 bases. The CDR3 totals 14 residues. The V gene's germline CDR1 is SGHNT and CDR2 YYREEE (reference sequence). The V segment lost 4 bases and the J segment 2 bases; nucleotides outside the gene matches: 5. The CDR3, as DNA: TGTGCCAGCAGCGGACAGGGTCCGACCTACGAGCAGTACTTC. Amino acid sequence: CASSGQGPTYEQYF.